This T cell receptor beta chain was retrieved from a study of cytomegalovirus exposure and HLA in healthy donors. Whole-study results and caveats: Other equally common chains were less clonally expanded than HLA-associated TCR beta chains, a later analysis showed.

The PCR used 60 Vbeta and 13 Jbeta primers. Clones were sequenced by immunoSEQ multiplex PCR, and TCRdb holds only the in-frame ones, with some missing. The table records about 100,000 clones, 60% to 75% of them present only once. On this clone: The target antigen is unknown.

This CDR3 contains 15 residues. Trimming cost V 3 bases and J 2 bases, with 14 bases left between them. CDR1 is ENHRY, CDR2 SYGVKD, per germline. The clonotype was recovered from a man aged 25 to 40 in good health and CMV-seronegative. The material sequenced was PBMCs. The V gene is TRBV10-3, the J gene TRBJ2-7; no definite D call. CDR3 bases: TGTGCCATCAGTGACCCCTCAGCGCCCACCTACGAGCAGTACTTC. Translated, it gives CAISDPSAPTYEQYF.